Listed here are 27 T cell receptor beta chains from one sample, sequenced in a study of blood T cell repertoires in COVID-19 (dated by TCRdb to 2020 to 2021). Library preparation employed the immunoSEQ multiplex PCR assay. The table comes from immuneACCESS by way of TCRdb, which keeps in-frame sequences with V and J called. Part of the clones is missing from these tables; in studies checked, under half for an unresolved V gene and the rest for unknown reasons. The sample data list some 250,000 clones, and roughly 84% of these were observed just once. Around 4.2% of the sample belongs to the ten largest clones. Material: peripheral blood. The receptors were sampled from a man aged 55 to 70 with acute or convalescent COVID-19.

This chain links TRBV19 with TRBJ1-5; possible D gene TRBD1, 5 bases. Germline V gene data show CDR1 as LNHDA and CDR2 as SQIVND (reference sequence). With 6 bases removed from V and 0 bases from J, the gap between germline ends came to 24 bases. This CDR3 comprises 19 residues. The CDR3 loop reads CASRSDDSRGLYSNQPQHF. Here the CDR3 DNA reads TGTGCCAGTAGATCGGACGACAGTAGGGGCCTTTATAGCAATCAGCCCCAGCATTTT.

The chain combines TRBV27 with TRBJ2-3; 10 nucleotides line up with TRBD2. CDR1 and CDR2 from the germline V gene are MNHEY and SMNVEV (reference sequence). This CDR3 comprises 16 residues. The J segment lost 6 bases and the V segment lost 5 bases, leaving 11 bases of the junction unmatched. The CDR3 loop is CASSPRTSGLGDTQYF. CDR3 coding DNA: TGTGCCAGCAGTCCCCGGACTAGCGGTCTGGGGGATACGCAGTATTTT.

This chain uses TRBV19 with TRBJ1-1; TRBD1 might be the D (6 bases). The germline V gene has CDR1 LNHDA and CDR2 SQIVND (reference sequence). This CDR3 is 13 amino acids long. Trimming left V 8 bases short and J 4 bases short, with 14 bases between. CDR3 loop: CASGMGAATEAFF. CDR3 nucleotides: TGTGCCAGTGGGATGGGGGCGGCCACTGAAGCTTTCTTT.

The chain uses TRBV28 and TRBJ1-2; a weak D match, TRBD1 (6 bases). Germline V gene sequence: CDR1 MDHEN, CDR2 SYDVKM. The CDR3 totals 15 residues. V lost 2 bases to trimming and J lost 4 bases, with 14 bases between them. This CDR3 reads CASSLDPGAIYGYTF. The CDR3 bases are TGTGCCAGCAGTTTAGATCCAGGGGCAATCTATGGCTACACCTTC.

CDR3 region: CASSRGVEAGGGYTF. In DNA form, the CDR3 reads TGTGCCAGTAGTCGGGGTGTGGAGGCGGGAGGAGGCTACACCTTC. The chain couples TRBV19 to TRBJ1-2, with D unclear. Germline lookup yields CDR1 LNHDA and CDR2 SQIVND (reference sequence). The V end lost 5 bases, the J end lost 8 bases, and 21 bases lay between the germline ends. The CDR3 extends over 15 amino acids.

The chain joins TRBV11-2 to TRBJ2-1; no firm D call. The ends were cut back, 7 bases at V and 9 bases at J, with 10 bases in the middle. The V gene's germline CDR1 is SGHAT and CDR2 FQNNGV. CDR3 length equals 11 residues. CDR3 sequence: CASTPGREQFF. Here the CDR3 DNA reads TGTGCCAGCACCCCTGGGCGTGAGCAGTTCTTC.

For the CDR3, the DNA is TGTGCCAGCAGCTTAGGTCAGGCAGGGCGTTCCTACGAGCAGTACTTC. This sequence encodes CASSLGQAGRSYEQYF. The gene calls are TRBV11-1 and TRBJ2-7; possible D gene TRBD1, 5 bases. The V gene's germline CDR1 is SGHAT and CDR2 FQDESV (reference sequence). CDR3 size: 16 residues. The V and J ends lost 1 base and 1 base respectively, with 14 bases between them. Based on the CDR3 plus reference TRBV11-1 and TRBJ2-7, the full variable domain is EAEVAQSPRYKITEKSQAVAFWCDPISGHATLYWYRQILGQGPELLVQFQDESVVDDSQLPKDRFSAERLKGVDSTLKIQPAELGDSAMYLCASSLGQAGRSYEQYFGPGTRLTVT.

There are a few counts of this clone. The CDR3 DNA reads TGTGCCACCAGTCCGGGACAGGGAATCGGTACAGATACGCAGTATTTT. Amino acid sequence: CATSPGQGIGTDTQYF. This chain joins TRBV24-1 and TRBJ2-3; TRBD1 agrees at 9 bases. This CDR3 comprises 16 residues. V was clipped by 6 bases and J by 3 bases; unmatched bases: 9. CDR1 and CDR2 (germline): KGHDR, SFDVKD.

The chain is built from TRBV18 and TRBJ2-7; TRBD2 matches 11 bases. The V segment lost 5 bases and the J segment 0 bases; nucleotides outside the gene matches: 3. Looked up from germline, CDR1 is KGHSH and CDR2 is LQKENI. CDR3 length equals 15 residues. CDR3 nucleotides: TGTGCCAGCTCATCAGGACTAGCGGGCTCCTACGAGCAGTACTTC. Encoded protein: CASSSGLAGSYEQYF. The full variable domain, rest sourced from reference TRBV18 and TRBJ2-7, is NAGVMQNPRHLVRRRGQEARLRCSPMKGHSHVYWYRQLPEEGLKFMVYLQKENIIDESGMPKERFSAEFPKEGPSILRIQQVVRGDSAAYFCASSSGLAGSYEQYFGPGTRLTVT.

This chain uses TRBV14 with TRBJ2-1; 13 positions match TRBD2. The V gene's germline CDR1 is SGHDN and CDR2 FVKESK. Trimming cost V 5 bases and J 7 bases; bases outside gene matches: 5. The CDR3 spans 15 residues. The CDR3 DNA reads TGTGCCAGCAGCAAGACTAGCGGGGGGACGAATGAGCAGTTCTTC. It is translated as CASSKTSGGTNEQFF.

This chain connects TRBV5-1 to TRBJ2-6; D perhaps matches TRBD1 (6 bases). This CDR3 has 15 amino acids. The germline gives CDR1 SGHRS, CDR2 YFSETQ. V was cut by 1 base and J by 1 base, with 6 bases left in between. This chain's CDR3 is CASSLTGSGANVLTF. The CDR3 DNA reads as TGCGCCAGCAGCTTGACAGGGTCTGGGGCCAACGTCCTGACTTTC. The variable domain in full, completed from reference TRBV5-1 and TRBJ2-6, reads KAGVTQTPRYLIKTRGQQVTLSCSPISGHRSVSWYQQTPGQGLQFLFEYFSETQRNKGNFPGRFSGRQFSNSRSEMNVSTLELGDSALYLCASSLTGSGANVLTFGAGSRLTVL.

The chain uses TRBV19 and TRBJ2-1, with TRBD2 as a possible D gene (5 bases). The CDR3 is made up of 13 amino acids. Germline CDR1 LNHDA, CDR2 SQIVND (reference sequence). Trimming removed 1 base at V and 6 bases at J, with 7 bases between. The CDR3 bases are TGTGCCAGTAGTATAGGCCGGGGCAATGAGCAGTTCTTC. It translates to CASSIGRGNEQFF.

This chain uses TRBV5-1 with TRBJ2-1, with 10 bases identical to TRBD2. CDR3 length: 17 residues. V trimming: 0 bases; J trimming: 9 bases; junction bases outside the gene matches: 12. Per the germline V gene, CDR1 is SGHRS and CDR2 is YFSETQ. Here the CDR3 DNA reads TGCGCCAGCAGCTTGGCCAGAAGTCTAGCGGGAGAGTCTGAGCAGTTCTTC. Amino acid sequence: CASSLARSLAGESEQFF.

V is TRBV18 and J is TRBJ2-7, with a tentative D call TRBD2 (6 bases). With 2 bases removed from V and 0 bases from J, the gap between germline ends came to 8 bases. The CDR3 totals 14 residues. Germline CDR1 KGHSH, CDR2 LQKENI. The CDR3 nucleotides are TGTGCCAGCTCACCATGGGGGGACTCCTACGAGCAGTACTTC. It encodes CASSPWGDSYEQYF.

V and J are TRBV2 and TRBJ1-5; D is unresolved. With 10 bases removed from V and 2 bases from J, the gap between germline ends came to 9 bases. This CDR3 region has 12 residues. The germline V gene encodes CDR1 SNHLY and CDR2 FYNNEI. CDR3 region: CATGKGNQPQHF. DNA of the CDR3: TGTGCCACAGGAAAGGGCAATCAGCCCCAGCATTTT. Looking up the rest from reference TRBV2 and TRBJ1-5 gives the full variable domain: EPEVTQTPSHQVTQMGQEVILRCVPISNHLYFYWYRQILGQKVEFLVSFYNNEISEKSEIFDDQFSVERPDGSNFTLKIRSTKLEDSAMYFCATGKGNQPQHFGDGTRLSIL.

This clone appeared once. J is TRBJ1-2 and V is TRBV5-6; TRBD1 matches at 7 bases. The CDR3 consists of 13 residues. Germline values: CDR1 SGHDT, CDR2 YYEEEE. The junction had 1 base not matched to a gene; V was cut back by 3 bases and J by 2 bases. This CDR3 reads CASSSTGNYGYTF. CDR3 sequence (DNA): TGTGCCAGCAGCTCGACAGGGAACTATGGCTACACCTTC.

CDR3 sequence (DNA): TGTGCCAGCAGCAAGGTAGCATCTTTCACCGGGGAGCTGTTTTTT. It yields the protein CASSKVASFTGELFF. J is TRBJ2-2 and V is TRBV7-9; D unresolved. Per the germline V gene, CDR1 is SEHNR and CDR2 is FQNEAQ (reference sequence). Trimming pared 5 bases from V and 4 bases from J, leaving 14 bases between. The CDR3 extends over 15 amino acids.

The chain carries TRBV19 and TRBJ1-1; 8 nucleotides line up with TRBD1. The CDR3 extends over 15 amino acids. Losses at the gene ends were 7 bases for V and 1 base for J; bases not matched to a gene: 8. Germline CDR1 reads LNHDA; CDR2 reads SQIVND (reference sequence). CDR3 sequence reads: CASINSGGWNTEAFF. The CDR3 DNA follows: TGTGCCAGTATCAACTCAGGGGGCTGGAACACTGAAGCTTTCTTT.

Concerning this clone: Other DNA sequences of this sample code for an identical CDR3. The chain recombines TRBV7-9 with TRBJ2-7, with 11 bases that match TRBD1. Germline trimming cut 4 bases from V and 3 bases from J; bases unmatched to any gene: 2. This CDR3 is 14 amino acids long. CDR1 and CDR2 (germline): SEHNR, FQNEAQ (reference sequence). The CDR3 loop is CASSSGTGGYEQYF. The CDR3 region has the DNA TGTGCCAGCAGCTCGGGGACAGGGGGCTACGAGCAGTACTTC.

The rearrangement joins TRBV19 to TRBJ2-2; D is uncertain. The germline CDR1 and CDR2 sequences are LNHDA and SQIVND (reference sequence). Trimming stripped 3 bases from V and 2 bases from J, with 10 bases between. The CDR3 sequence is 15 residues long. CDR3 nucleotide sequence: TGTGCCAGTAGTATGGGCCAGAGAAACACCGGGGAGCTGTTTTTT. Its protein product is CASSMGQRNTGELFF.

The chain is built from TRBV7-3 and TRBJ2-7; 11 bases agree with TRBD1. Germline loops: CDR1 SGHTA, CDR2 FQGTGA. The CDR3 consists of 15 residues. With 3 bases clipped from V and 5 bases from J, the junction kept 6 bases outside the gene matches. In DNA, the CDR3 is TGTGCCAGCAGCTTGGCAGGGGGACAGGGGGACGAGCAGTACTTC. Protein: CASSLAGGQGDEQYF.

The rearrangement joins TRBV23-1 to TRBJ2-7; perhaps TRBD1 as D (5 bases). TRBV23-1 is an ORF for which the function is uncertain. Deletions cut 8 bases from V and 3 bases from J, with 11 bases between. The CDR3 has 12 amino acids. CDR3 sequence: CASGRTNYEQYF. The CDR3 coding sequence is TGCGCCAGCGGCCGGACAAACTACGAGCAGTACTTC.

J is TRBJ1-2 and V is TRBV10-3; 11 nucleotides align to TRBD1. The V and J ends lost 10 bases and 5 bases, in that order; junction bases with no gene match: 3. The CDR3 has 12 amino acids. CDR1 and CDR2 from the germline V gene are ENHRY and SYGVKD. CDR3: CATGTGGYGYTF. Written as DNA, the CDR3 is TGTGCCACCGGGACAGGGGGTTATGGCTACACCTTC.

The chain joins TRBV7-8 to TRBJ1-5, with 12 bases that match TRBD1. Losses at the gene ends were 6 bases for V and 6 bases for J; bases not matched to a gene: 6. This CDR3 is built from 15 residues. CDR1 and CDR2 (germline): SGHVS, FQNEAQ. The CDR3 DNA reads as TGTGCCAGCAGTAGAGGGACAGGGGGCCCTCAGCCCCAGCATTTT. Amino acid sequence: CASSRGTGGPQPQHF. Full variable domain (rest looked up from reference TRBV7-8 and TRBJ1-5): GAGVSQSPRYKVAKRGQDVALRCDPISGHVSLFWYQQALGQGPEFLTYFQNEAQLDKSGLPSDRFFAERPEGSVSTLKIQRTQQEDSAVYLCASSRGTGGPQPQHFGDGTRLSIL.

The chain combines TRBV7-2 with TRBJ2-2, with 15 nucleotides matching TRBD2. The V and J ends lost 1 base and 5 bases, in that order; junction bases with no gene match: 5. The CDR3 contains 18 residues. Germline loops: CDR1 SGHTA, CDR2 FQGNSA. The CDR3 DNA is TGTGCCAGCAGCTTAGTGATGGGACTAGCGGGGGGAACCGGGGAGCTGTTTTTT. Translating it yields CASSLVMGLAGGTGELFF.

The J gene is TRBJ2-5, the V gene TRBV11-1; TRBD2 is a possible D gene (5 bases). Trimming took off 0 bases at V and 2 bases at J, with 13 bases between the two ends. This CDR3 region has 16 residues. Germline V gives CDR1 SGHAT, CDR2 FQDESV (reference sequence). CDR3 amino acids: CASSLADISGQETQYF. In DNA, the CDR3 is TGTGCCAGCAGCTTAGCGGATATCAGCGGTCAAGAGACCCAGTACTTC. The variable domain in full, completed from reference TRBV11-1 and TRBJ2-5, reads EAEVAQSPRYKITEKSQAVAFWCDPISGHATLYWYRQILGQGPELLVQFQDESVVDDSQLPKDRFSAERLKGVDSTLKIQPAELGDSAMYLCASSLADISGQETQYFGPGTRLLVL.

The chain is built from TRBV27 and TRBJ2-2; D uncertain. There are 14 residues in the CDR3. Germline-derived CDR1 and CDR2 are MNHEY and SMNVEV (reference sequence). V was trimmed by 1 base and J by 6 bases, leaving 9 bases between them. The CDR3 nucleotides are TGTGCCAGCAGTTTATTAGTGTGGTCCGGGGAGCTGTTTTTT. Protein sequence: CASSLLVWSGELFF.